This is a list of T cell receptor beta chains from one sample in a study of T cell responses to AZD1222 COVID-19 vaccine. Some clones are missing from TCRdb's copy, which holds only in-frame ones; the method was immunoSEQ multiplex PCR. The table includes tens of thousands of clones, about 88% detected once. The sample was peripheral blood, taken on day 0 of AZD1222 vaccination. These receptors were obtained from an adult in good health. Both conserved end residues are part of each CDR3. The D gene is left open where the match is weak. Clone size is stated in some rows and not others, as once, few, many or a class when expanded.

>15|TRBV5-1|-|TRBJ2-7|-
CASSLGLTLTYEQYF
TGCGCCAGCAGCTTAGGACTTACATTAACCTACGAGCAGTACTTC
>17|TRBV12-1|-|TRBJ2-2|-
CASSFRGLAPNTGELFF
TGTGCCAGCAGCTTTCGGGGGCTAGCGCCGAACACCGGGGAGCTGTTTTTT
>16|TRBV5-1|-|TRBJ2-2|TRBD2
CASFPTSGTNTGELFF
TGCGCCAGCTTCCCCACTAGCGGGACAAACACCGGGGAGCTGTTTTTT
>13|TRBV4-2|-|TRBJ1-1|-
CASSSGGGIEAFF
TGTGCCAGCAGCTCGGGGGGAGGGATTGAAGCTTTCTTT
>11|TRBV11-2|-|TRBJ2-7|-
CASTSGYEQYF
TGTGCTAGCACCAGCGGCTACGAGCAGTACTTC
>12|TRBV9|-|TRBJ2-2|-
CASRELTGELFF
TGTGCCAGCAGGGAGCTCACCGGGGAGCTGTTTTTT
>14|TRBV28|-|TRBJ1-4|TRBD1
CASSIGQGREKLFF
TGTGCCAGCAGTATCGGACAGGGACGAGAAAAACTGTTTTTT
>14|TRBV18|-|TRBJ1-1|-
CASSLSAMNTEAFF
TGTGCCAGCTCACTTTCAGCGATGAACACTGAAGCTTTCTTT
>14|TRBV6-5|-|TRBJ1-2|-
CASSYSEPGAGYTF
TGTGCCAGCAGTTACTCGGAGCCAGGCGCTGGCTACACCTTC
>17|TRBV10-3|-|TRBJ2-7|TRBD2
CAISESAPSGSSYEQYF
TGTGCCATCAGTGAGTCCGCCCCTAGCGGGAGTTCCTACGAGCAGTACTTC
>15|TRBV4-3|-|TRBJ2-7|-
CASSQVQGAAYEQYF
TGCGCCAGCAGCCAAGTGCAGGGCGCGGCCTACGAGCAGTACTTC
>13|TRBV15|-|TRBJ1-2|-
CATSRDRNYGYTF
TGTGCCACCAGCAGAGATCGGAACTATGGCTACACCTTC
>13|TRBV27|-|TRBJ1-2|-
CASKDGSLYGYTF
TGTGCCAGCAAGGACGGCAGCCTCTATGGCTACACCTTC
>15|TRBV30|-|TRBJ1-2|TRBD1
CAWSGRQGMDYGYTF
TGTGCCTGGAGTGGCAGACAGGGGATGGACTATGGCTACACCTTC
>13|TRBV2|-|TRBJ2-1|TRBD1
CASRPSDRGRQFF
TGTGCCAGCAGACCGAGCGACAGGGGCCGGCAGTTCTTC
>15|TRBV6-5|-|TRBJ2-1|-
CASRRGQAGYNEQFF
TGTGCCAGCAGAAGGGGACAAGCGGGATACAATGAGCAGTTCTTC
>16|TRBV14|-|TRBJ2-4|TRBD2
CASSQEVSGGKNIQYF
TGTGCCAGCAGCCAAGAAGTGAGCGGGGGAAAAAACATTCAGTACTTC
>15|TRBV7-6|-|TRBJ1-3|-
CASSLAPGRGNTIYF
TGTGCCAGCAGCTTAGCTCCCGGCAGGGGAAACACCATATATTTT
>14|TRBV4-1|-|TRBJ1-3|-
CASSQFNAGNTIYF
TGCGCCAGCAGCCAATTTAACGCGGGAAACACCATATATTTT
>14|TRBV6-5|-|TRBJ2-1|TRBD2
CASSRTSGYNEQFF
TGTGCCAGCAGTCGGACTAGCGGCTACAATGAGCAGTTCTTC
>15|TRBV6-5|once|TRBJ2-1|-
CASSYELLSGNEQFF
TGTGCCAGCAGTTACGAGCTTTTATCGGGTAATGAGCAGTTCTTC
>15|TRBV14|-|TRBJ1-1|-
CASSRAWTSDTEAFF
TGTGCCAGCAGCCGGGCGTGGACCTCGGACACTGAAGCTTTCTTT
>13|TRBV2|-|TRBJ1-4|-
CASSGATNEKLFF
TGTGCCAGCAGTGGAGCAACTAATGAAAAACTGTTTTTT
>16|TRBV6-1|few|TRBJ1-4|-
CASSEDLVQTNEKLFF
TGTGCCAGCAGTGAAGACCTGGTGCAAACTAATGAAAAACTGTTTTTT
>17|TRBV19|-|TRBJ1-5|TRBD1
CASSIQSGTGTNQPQHF
TGTGCCAGTAGTATACAGTCCGGGACAGGGACCAATCAGCCCCAGCATTTT
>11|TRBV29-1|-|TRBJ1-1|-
CSVLGRREAFF
TGCAGCGTGCTAGGGCGGCGTGAAGCTTTCTTT
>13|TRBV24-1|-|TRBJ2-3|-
CATSDPPSDTQYF
TGTGCCACCAGTGATCCCCCATCCGATACGCAGTATTTT
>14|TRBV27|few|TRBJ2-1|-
CASGYPGVYNEQFF
TGTGCCAGCGGCTACCCCGGGGTATACAATGAGCAGTTCTTC
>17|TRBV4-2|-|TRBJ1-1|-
CASSPTSGARMNTEAFF
TGTGCCAGCAGCCCCACATCAGGGGCAAGGATGAACACTGAAGCTTTCTTT
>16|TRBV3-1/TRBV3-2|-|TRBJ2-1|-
CASSPQPTSSYNEQFF
TGTGCCAGCAGCCCTCAGCCTACTAGCTCCTACAATGAGCAGTTCTTC
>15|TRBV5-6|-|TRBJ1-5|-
CASSLGMGPNQPQHF
TGTGCCAGCAGCTTGGGGATGGGGCCCAATCAGCCCCAGCATTTT
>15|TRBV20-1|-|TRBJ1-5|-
CSASNRGVRNQPQHF
TGCAGTGCTAGTAACCGTGGCGTCCGCAATCAGCCCCAGCATTTT
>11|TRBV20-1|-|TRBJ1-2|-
CSASSNYGYTF
TGCAGTGCTAGCAGTAACTATGGCTACACCTTC
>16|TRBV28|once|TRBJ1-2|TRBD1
CASRTGGLLANYGYTF
TGTGCCAGCAGGACAGGGGGCCTGTTAGCTAACTATGGCTACACCTTC
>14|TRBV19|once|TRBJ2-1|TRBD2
CASMVGGEYNEQFF
TGTGCCAGTATGGTGGGAGGGGAATACAATGAGCAGTTCTTC
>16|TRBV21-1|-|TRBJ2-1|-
CASSKVAGGHWNEQFF
TGTGCCAGCAGCAAAGTAGCGGGAGGGCATTGGAATGAGCAGTTCTTC
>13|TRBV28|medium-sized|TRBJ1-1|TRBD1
CASRRDRVVEAFF
TGTGCCAGCAGGAGGGACAGGGTGGTTGAAGCTTTCTTT
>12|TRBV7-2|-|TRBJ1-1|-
CASSLMMAEAFF
TGTGCCAGCAGCTTGATGATGGCTGAAGCTTTCTTT
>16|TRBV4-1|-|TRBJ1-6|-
CASSPAVSSYNSPLHF
TGCGCCAGCAGCCCAGCAGTGAGCTCCTATAATTCACCCCTCCACTTT
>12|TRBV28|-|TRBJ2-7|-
CASSLPGVKQYF
TGTGCCAGCAGCCTCCCCGGGGTCAAGCAGTACTTC
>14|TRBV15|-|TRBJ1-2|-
CATSRPVTNYGYTF
TGTGCCACCAGCAGACCGGTAACTAACTATGGCTACACCTTC
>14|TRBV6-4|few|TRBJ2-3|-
CASSDRQGTDTQYF
TGTGCCAGCAGTGACCGACAGGGCACAGATACGCAGTATTTT
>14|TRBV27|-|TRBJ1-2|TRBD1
CASSLGTGTAGYTF
TGTGCCAGCAGTTTAGGCACCGGGACAGCTGGCTACACCTTC
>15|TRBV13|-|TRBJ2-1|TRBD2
CASSRTSGSLNEQFF
TGTGCCAGCAGCAGGACTAGCGGGAGCCTCAATGAGCAGTTCTTC
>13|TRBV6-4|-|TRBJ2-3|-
CASSVGETDTQYF
TGTGCCAGCAGTGTCGGGGAAACAGATACGCAGTATTTT
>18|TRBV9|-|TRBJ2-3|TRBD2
CASSVGPGLADFTDTQYF
TGTGCCAGCAGCGTAGGTCCAGGACTAGCGGATTTCACAGATACGCAGTATTTT
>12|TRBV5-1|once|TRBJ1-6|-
CASSSGNSPLHF
TGCGCCAGCAGCTCCGGGAATTCACCCCTCCACTTT
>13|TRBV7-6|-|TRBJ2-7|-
CASSPGQLYEQYF
TGTGCCAGCAGCCCTGGACAGTTGTACGAGCAGTACTTC
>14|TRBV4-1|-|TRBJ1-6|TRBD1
CASSQVQGVSPLHF
TGCGCCAGCAGCCAAGTACAGGGGGTATCACCCCTCCACTTT
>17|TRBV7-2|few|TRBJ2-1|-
CASSSQPLKDLLGEQFF
TGTGCCAGCAGCTCCCAACCGTTGAAAGACCTTCTTGGTGAGCAGTTCTTC
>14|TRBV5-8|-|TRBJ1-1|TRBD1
CASSLGTGFTEAFF
TGTGCCAGCAGCTTGGGGACAGGATTCACTGAAGCTTTCTTT
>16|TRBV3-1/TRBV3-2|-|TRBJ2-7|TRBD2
CASSHRKAGGPNEQYF
TGTGCCAGCAGCCACAGAAAAGCGGGAGGGCCGAACGAGCAGTACTTC
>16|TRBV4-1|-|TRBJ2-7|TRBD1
CASSQKQGADPYEQYF
TGCGCCAGCAGCCAAAAACAGGGGGCGGACCCCTACGAGCAGTACTTC
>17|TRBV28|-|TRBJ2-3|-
CASSTPAPGLRRDTQYF
TGTGCCAGCAGCACCCCGGCACCGGGTCTCAGAAGGGATACGCAGTATTTT
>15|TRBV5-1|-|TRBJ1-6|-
CASSLGDQRNSPLHF
TGCGCCAGCAGCTTGGGGGACCAGCGGAATTCACCCCTCCACTTT
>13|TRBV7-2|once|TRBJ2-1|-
CASSFDGYNEQFF
TGTGCCAGCAGCTTCGACGGCTACAATGAGCAGTTCTTC